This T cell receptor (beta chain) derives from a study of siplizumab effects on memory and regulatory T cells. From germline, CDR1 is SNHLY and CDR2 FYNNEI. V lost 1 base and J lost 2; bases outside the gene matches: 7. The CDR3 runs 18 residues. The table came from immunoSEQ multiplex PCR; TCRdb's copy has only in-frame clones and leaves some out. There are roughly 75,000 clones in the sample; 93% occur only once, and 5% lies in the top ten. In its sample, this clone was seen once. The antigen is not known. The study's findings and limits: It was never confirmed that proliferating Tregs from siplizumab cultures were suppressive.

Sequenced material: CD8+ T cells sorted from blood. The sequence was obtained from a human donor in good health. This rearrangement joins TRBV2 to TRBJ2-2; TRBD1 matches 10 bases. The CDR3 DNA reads TGTGCCAGCAGTGAAGGCCGGGACAGGGGAGATAACACCGGGGAGCTGTTTTTT. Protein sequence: CASSEGRDRGDNTGELFF. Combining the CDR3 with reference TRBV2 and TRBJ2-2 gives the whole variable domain EPEVTQTPSHQVTQMGQEVILRCVPISNHLYFYWYRQILGQKVEFLVSFYNNEISEKSEIFDDQFSVERPDGSNFTLKIRSTKLEDSAMYFCASSEGRDRGDNTGELFFGEGSRLTVL.